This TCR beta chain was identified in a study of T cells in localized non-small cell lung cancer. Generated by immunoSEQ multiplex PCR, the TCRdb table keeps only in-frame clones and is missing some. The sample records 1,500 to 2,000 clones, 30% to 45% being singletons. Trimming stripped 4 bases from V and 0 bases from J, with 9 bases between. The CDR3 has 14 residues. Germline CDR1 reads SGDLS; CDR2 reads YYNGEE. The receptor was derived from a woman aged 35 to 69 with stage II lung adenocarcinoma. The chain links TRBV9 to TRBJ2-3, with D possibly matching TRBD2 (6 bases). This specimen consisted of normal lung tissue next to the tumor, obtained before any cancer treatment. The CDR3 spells CASSRDSSTDTQYF. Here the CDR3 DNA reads TGTGCCAGCAGCCGGGACTCAAGCACAGATACGCAGTATTTT. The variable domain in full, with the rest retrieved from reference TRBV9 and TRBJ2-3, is DSGVTQTPKHLITATGQRVTLRCSPRSGDLSVYWYQQSLDQGLQFLIQYYNGEERAKGNILERFSAQQFPDLHSELNLSSLELGDSALYFCASSRDSSTDTQYFGPGTRLTVL.